One and the same sample provided the 13 T cell receptor beta chains below, sequenced in a study of T cells after somatic rescue of genetic block. TCRdb's copy holds only in-frame clones and misses some; the assay was immunoSEQ multiplex PCR. The sample records about 67,000 clones, under 95% being singletons. What was sequenced was peripheral blood mononuclear cells (PBMCs). The receptors were sampled from a man aged 40-49 years.

This chain uses TRBV5-6 with TRBJ2-1; 10 bases are a match to TRBD2. V dropped 2 bases and J dropped 5; count of bases not matched to a gene: 4. CDR1 and CDR2 (germline): SGHDT, YYEEEE. This CDR3 has 15 residues. The CDR3 spells CASSLGTSENNEQFF. In DNA, the CDR3 is TGTGCCAGCAGCTTAGGGACTAGCGAGAACAATGAGCAGTTCTTC.

This chain links TRBV4-1 with TRBJ2-7, with D unclear. V was cut by 4 bases and J by 2 bases, with 9 bases left in between. The CDR3 extends over 13 amino acids. Germline-derived CDR1 and CDR2 are MGHRA and YSYEKL. CDR3 sequence: CASSPSPAYEQYF. CDR3 coding DNA: TGCGCCAGCAGCCCTTCTCCAGCCTACGAGCAGTACTTC.

The chain recombines TRBV7-2 with TRBJ2-5; no clear D. The CDR3 has 13 amino acids. The ends were cut back, 1 base at V and 1 base at J, with 4 bases in the middle. The germline CDR1 and CDR2 sequences are SGHTA and FQGNSA. CDR3 sequence (DNA): TGTGCCAGCAGCTTAGTTCGCCAAGAGACCCAGTACTTC. Translated, it gives CASSLVRQETQYF.

This chain joins TRBV6-6 and TRBJ1-4, with 8 bases that match TRBD1. Germline V CDR1 and CDR2: MNHNY, SVGAGI (reference sequence). With 6 bases clipped from V and 2 bases from J, the junction kept 5 bases outside the gene matches. This CDR3 contains 15 residues. The CDR3 bases are TGTGCCAGCAGCAGGGGGCTTAGGACTAATGAAAAACTGTTTTTT. It is translated as CASSRGLRTNEKLFF.

The V and J genes are TRBV6-1 and TRBJ2-5, with 7 bases fitting TRBD2. The last part of the DNA fits TRBJ2-7 better; the J call may be wrong. The germline gives CDR1 MNHNS, CDR2 SASEGT. CDR3 size: 14 residues. Here the CDR3 DNA reads TGTGCCAGCAGTGAAGGGGGGGGCTCCTACGAGCAGTACTTC. Translating it yields CASSEGGGSYEQYF.

The CDR3 protein is CSVEEARNYGYTF. Here the CDR3 DNA reads TGCAGCGTTGAAGAAGCCAGGAACTATGGCTACACCTTC. This rearrangement joins TRBV29-1 to TRBJ1-2; D is uncertain. Germline values: CDR1 SQVTM, CDR2 ANQGSEA. The V and J ends lost 0 bases and 2 bases respectively, with 7 bases between them. The CDR3 totals 13 residues.

The V gene is TRBV5-4, the J gene TRBJ2-1; 9 nucleotides align to TRBD1. From germline, CDR1 is SGHNT and CDR2 YYREEE (reference sequence). V was pared by 4 bases and J by 5 bases, with 4 bases of the junction left unmatched. CDR3 size: 14 residues. This chain's CDR3 is CASSPGQGNNEQFF. The CDR3 bases are TGTGCCAGCAGCCCGGGACAGGGAAACAATGAGCAGTTCTTC.

The chain employs TRBV7-2 and TRBJ2-2, with 7 bases matching TRBD2. Looked up from germline, CDR1 is SGHTA and CDR2 is FQGNSA. The CDR3 totals 15 residues. With 0 bases clipped from V and 7 bases from J, the junction kept 5 bases outside the gene matches. The CDR3 spells CASSLAGGQIGELFF. The CDR3 nucleotides read TGTGCCAGCAGCTTAGCGGGAGGGCAGATCGGGGAGCTGTTTTTT.

A single count supports this clone. Here the CDR3 reads CASSLSVGEETQYF. DNA of the CDR3: TGTGCCAGCAGCTTGAGTGTTGGGGAGGAGACCCAGTACTTC. The chain uses TRBV5-6 and TRBJ2-5; D might be TRBD2 (5 bases). The germline CDR1 and CDR2 sequences are SGHDT and YYEEEE. Trimming pared 1 base from V and 5 bases from J, leaving 12 bases between. The CDR3 extends over 14 amino acids.

V usage is TRBV7-2 and J usage is TRBJ1-4, with TRBD1 identical over 7 bases. V lost 5 bases and J lost 2; bases outside the gene matches: 5. CDR1 is SGHTA and CDR2 is FQGNSA in the germline V gene. The length of the CDR3 is 15 residues. Here the CDR3 DNA reads TGTGCCAGCAGCACAGACAGGGTGACTAATGAAAAACTGTTTTTT. Translating gives CASSTDRVTNEKLFF.

This clone was picked up a small number of times. The rearrangement joins TRBV29-1 to TRBJ2-5, with TRBD2 identical over 7 bases. V shed 5 bases, J shed 3 bases, and the junction held 12 bases outside the gene matches. The CDR3 length is 15 residues. Germline CDR1 SQVTM, CDR2 ANQGSEA. CDR3 bases: TGCAGCGTTCCGGGAGGAGCGGGGACGGAAGAGACCCAGTACTTC. Translating gives CSVPGGAGTEETQYF.

The chain is built from TRBV2 and TRBJ1-6; D is undetermined. The CDR3 runs to 17 residues. Deletions cut 0 bases from V and 0 bases from J, with 9 bases between. The germline V gene encodes CDR1 SNHLY and CDR2 FYNNEI. The DNA for the CDR3 is TGTGCCAGCAGTGAAGCGCTTGGGAGCTCCTATAATTCACCCCTCCACTTT. The encoded protein is CASSEALGSSYNSPLHF.

The rearrangement joins TRBV28 to TRBJ1-6; tentative D call: TRBD1 (5 bases). The CDR3 sequence is 12 residues long. Germline V gene lookup returns CDR1 MDHEN and CDR2 SYDVKM. Trimming pared 4 bases from V and 10 bases from J, leaving 8 bases between. The CDR3 is CASSSRGSPLHF. The CDR3 DNA reads as TGTGCCAGCAGTTCCCGGGGGTCACCCCTCCACTTT.